This TCR beta chain was sequenced in a study of blood T cell repertoires in COVID-19. Overall study: Samples came from the United States, Italy and Spain, spanning acute and convalescent COVID-19. The cDNA or gDNA used as material had been derived from T cells, B-cell-depleted T cells, or PBMCs.

Per the germline V gene, CDR1 is MNHEY and CDR2 is SVGAGI. There are 15 residues in the CDR3. V lost 6 bases and J 0 bases, leaving 12 bases between the germline ends. Authors' data handling: Amplification of reference gene primers was used by the study to estimate nucleated cell counts. TCRdb's copy holds only in-frame clones and misses some; the assay was immunoSEQ multiplex PCR. The V and J calls and clone size are taken from that table; D and trimming were inferred from the DNA. The table lists approximately 100,000 clones, approximately 86% of them singletons, with under 7.5% in the top ten. This chain links TRBV6-5 with TRBJ1-3, with D perhaps TRBD1 (5 bases). The receptor's source is a woman in her fifties or sixties with acute or convalescent COVID-19. The specimen sequenced was peripheral blood. The CDR3 DNA is TGTGCCAGCAGACTTGGGGGGTTCTCTGGAAACACCATATATTTT. This sequence encodes CASRLGGFSGNTIYF.